One and the same sample provided the 3 T cell receptor beta chains below, sequenced in a study of radiotherapy plus CTLA-4 blockade in lung cancer. TCRdb's copy holds only in-frame clones and misses some; the assay was immunoSEQ multiplex PCR. The table shows 80,000 to 95,000 clones, with approximately 82% occurring only once. The input for sequencing was peripheral blood, taken from a patient treated with radiotherapy plus ipilimumab. These receptors were collected from a human donor with non-small cell lung cancer that progressed on radiotherapy plus ipilimumab.

The chain carries TRBV11-2 and TRBJ2-1; D possibly uses TRBD1 or TRBD2 (5 bases each). The V and J ends lost 1 base and 7 bases respectively, with 11 bases between them. Looked up from germline, CDR1 is SGHAT and CDR2 is FQNNGV. CDR3 length: 14 amino acids. CDR3 DNA: TGTGCCAGCAGCTTAGTTGGGACGAGGAATGAGCAGTTCTTC. Translation gives CASSLVGTRNEQFF.

The rearrangement uses TRBV5-4 and TRBJ2-5; the D gene is possibly TRBD2 (5 bases). Germline V gene lookup returns CDR1 SGHNT and CDR2 YYREEE (reference sequence). The V gene lost 0 bases and the J gene lost 5 bases, with 11 bases spanning the gap. This CDR3 spans 14 amino acids. The CDR3 DNA reads TGTGCCAGCAGCTTGGATCGCGGCGGGGAGACCCAGTACTTC. Its translation is CASSLDRGGETQYF.

The chain combines TRBV7-9 with TRBJ2-7; the match to TRBD1 covers 7 bases. The length of the CDR3 is 16 residues. The ends lost 5 bases at V and 2 bases at J; junction bases unmatched: 12. CDR1 and CDR2 from the germline V gene are SEHNR and FQNEAQ (reference sequence). The CDR3 nucleotides are TGTGCCAGCAGCCCCCCAGCCGGGACAGACGCCTACGAGCAGTACTTC. It codes for CASSPPAGTDAYEQYF.